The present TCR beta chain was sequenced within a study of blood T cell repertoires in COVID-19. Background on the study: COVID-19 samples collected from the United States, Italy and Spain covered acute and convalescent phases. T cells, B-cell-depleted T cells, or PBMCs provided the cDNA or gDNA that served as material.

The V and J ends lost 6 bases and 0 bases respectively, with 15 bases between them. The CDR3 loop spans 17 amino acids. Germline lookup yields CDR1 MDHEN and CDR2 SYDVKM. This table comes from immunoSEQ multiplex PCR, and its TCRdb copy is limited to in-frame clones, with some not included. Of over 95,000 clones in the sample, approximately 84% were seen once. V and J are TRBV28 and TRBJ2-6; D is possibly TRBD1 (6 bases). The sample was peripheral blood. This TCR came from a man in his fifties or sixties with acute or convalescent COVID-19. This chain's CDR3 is CASRGKGVLSGANVLTF. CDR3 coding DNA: TGTGCCAGCAGGGGCAAGGGGGTTCTCTCTGGGGCCAACGTCCTGACTTTC.